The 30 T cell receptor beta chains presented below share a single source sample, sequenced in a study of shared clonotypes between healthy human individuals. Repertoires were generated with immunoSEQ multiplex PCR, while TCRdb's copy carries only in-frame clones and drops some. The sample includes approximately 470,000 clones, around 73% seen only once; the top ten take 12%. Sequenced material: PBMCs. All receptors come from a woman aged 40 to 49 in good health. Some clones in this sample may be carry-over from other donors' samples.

This CDR3 is CASTHLIAGGGEQFF. In nucleotides, the CDR3 is TGTGCCAGCACCCACTTAATAGCGGGAGGGGGTGAGCAGTTCTTC. The chain uses TRBV6-1 and TRBJ2-1, with TRBD2 identical over 11 bases. The ends lost 7 bases at V and 9 bases at J; junction bases unmatched: 11. The CDR3 covers 15 residues. The germline V gene has CDR1 MNHNS and CDR2 SASEGT.

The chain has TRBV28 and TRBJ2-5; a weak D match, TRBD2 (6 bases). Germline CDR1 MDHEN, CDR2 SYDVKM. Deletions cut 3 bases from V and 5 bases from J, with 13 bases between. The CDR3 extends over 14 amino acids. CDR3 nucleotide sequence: TGTGCCAGCAGTTTCAAGCTTGGGGGGGAGACCCAGTACTTC. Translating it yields CASSFKLGGETQYF. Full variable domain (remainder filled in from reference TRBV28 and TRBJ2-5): DVKVTQSSRYLVKRTGEKVFLECVQDMDHENMFWYRQDPGLGLRLIYFSYDVKMKEKGDIPEGYSVSREKKERFSLILESASTNQTSMYLCASSFKLGGETQYFGPGTRLLVL.

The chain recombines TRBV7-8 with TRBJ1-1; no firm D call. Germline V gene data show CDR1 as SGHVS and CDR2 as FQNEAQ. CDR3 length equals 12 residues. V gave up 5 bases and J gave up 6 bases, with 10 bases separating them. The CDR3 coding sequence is TGTGCCAGCAGCCCCCACGGGTCTGAAGCTTTCTTT. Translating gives CASSPHGSEAFF.

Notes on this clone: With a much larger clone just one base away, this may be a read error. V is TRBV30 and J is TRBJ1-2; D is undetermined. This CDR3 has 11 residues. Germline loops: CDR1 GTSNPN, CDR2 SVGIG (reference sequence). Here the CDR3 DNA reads TGTACCTGGAGGACTGGGCAGAGCTCCTACTTC. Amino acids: CTWRTGQSSYF.

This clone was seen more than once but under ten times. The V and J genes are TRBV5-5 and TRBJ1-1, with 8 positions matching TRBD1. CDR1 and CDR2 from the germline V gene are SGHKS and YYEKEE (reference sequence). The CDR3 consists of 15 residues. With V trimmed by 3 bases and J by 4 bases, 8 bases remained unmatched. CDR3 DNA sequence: TGTGCCAGCAGCTCTACCCGGACAGGGCCCACTGAAGCTTTCTTT. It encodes CASSSTRTGPTEAFF.

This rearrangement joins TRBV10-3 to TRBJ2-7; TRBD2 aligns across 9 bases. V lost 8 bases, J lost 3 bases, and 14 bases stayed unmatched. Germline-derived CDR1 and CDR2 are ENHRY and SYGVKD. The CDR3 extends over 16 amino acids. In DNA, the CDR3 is TGTGCCATCCACGGTAGCGGGAGTCAAGGGGGCTACGAGCAGTACTTC. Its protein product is CAIHGSGSQGGYEQYF.

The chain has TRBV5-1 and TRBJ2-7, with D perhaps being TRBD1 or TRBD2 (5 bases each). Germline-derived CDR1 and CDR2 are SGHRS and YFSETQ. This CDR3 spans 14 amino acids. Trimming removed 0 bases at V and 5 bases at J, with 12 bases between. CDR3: CASSLEGTGDEQYF. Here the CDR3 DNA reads TGCGCCAGCAGCTTGGAGGGGACGGGCGACGAGCAGTACTTC.

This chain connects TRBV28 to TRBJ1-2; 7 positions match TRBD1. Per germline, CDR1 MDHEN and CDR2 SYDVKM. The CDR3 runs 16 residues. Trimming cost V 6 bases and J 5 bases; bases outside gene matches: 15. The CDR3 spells CASSSGSTGSFYGYTF. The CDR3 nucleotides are TGTGCCAGCAGCTCGGGCTCGACAGGGTCTTTTTATGGCTACACCTTC.

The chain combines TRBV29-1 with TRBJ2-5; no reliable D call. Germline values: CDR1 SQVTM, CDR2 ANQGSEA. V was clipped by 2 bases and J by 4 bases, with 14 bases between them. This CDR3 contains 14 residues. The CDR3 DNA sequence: TGCAGCGTTGAATGGCCTCTCTCTGGAGAGACCCAGTACTTC. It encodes CSVEWPLSGETQYF.

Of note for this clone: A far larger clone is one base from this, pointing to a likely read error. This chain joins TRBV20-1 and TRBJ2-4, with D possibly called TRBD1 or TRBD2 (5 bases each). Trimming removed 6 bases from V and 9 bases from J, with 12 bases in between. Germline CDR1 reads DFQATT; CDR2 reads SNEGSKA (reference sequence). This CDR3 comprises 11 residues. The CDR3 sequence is CSAKSGTIQYF. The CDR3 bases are TGCAGTGCCAAGTCCGGGACCATTCAGTACTTC.

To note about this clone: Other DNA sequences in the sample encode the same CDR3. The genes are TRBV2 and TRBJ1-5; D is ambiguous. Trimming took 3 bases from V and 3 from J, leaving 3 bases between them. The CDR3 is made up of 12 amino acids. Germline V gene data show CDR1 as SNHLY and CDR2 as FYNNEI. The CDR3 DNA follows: TGTGCCAGCAGTGAGTCCAATCAGCCCCAGCATTTT. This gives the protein CASSESNQPQHF.

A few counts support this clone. This CDR3 is CASSLGQPVTEAFF. Here the CDR3 DNA reads TGTGCCAGCAGCTTAGGCCAACCAGTCACTGAAGCTTTCTTT. The rearrangement links TRBV7-6 to TRBJ1-1; no clear D gene. Germline CDR1 reads SGHVS; CDR2 reads FNYEAQ. V lost 1 base, J lost 4 bases, and 10 bases lay in between. This CDR3 region has 14 residues.

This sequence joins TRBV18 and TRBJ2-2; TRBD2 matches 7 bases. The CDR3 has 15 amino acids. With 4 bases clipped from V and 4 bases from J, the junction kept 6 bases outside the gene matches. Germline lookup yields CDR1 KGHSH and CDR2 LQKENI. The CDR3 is CASSRAAGITGELFF. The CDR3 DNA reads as TGTGCCAGCTCACGGGCAGCGGGAATCACCGGGGAGCTGTTTTTT.

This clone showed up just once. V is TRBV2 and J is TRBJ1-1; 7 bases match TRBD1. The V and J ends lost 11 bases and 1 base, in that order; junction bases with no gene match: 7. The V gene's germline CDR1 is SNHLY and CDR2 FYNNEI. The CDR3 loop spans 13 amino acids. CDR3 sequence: CACRQGENTEAFF. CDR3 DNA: TGTGCCTGTCGGCAGGGGGAGAACACTGAAGCTTTCTTT.

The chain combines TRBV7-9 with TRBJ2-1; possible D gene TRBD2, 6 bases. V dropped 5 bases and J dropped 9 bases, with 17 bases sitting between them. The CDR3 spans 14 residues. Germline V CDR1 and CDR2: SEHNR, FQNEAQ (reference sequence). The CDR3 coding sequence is TGTGCCAGCAGCCAAGTAGCCGGGGAGGCTGAGCAGTTCTTC. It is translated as CASSQVAGEAEQFF.

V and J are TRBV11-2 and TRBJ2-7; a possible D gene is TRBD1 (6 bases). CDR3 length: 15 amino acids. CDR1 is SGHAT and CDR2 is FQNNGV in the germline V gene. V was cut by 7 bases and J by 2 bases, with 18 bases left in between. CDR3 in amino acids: CASTPFRGRAYEQYF. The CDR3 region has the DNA TGTGCCAGCACCCCTTTCAGGGGCAGAGCCTACGAGCAGTACTTC.

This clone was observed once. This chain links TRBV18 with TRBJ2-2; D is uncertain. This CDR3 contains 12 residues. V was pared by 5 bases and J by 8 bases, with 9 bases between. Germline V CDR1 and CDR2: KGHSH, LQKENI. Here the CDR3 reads CASSTGRGELFF. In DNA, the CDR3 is TGTGCCAGCTCAACGGGCCGGGGGGAGCTGTTTTTT.

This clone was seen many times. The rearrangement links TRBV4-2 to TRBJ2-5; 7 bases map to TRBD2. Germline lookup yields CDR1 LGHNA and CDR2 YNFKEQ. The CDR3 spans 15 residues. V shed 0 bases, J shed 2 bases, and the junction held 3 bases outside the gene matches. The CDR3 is CASSQDKRGQETQYF. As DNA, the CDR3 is TGTGCCAGCAGCCAAGATAAGCGGGGACAAGAGACCCAGTACTTC.

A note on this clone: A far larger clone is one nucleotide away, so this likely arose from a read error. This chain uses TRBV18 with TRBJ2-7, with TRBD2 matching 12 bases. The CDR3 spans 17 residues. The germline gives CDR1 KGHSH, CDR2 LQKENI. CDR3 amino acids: CVSSPGAGLAGIYEQYF. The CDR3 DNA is TGTGTCAGCTCCCCGGGGGCAGGACTAGCGGGAATCTACGAGCAGTACTTC.

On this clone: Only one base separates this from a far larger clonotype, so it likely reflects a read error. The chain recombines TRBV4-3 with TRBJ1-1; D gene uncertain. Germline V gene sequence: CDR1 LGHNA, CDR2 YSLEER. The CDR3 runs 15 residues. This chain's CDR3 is CASRQVGSHPTEAFF. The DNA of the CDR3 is TGCGCCAGCAGACAAGTGGGCAGTCACCCCACTGAAGCTTTCTTT.

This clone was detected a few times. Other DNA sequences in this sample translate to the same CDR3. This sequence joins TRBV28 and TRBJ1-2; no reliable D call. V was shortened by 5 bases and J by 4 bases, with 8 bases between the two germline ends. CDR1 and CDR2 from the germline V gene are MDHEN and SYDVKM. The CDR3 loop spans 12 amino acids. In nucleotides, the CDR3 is TGTGCCAGCAGTGTAAGGCCCTATGGCTACACCTTC. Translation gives CASSVRPYGYTF.

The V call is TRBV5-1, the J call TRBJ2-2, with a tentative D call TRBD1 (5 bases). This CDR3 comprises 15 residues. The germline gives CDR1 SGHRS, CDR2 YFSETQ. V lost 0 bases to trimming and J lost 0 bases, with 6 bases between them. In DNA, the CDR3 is TGCGCCAGCAGCTTGGACAGGACGAACACCGGGGAGCTGTTTTTT. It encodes CASSLDRTNTGELFF.

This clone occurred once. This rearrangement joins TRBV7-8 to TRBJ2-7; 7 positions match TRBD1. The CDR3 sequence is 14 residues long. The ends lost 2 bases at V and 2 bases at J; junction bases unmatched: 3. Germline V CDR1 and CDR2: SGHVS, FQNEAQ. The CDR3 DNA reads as TGTGCCAGCAGCTTATTGCAGGGGGCCTACGAGCAGTACTTC. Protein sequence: CASSLLQGAYEQYF.

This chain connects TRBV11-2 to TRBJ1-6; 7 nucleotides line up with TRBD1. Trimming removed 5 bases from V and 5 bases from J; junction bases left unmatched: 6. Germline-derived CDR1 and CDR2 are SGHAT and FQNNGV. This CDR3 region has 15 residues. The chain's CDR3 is CASSTSGTDNSPLHF. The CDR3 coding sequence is TGTGCCAGCAGCACATCCGGGACAGATAATTCACCCCTCCACTTT.

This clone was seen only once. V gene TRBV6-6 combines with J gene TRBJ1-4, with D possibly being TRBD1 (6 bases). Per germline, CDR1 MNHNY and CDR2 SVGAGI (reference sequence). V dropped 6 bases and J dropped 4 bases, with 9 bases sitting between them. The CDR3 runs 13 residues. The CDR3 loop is CASRGHLNEKLFF. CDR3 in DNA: TGTGCCAGCAGGGGACACCTTAATGAAAAACTGTTTTTT.

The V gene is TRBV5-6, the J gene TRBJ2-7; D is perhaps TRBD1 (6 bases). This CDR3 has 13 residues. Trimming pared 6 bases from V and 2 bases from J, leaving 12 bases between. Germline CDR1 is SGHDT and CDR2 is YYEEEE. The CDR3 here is CASTLKGAYEQYF. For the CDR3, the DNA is TGTGCCAGCACCCTTAAGGGGGCCTACGAGCAGTACTTC. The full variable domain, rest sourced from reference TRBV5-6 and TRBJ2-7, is DAGVTQSPTHLIKTRGQQVTLRCSPKSGHDTVSWYQQALGQGPQFIFQYYEEEERQRGNFPDRFSGHQFPNYSSELNVNALLLGDSALYLCASTLKGAYEQYFGPGTRLTVT.

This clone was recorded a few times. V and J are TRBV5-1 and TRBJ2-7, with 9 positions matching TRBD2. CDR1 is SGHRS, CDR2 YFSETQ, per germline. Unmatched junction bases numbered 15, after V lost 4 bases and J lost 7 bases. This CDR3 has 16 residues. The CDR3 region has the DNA TGCGCCAGCAGCGACCGGCGGGGGAGCGGGAGGAGGGAGCAGTACTTC. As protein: CASSDRRGSGRREQYF.

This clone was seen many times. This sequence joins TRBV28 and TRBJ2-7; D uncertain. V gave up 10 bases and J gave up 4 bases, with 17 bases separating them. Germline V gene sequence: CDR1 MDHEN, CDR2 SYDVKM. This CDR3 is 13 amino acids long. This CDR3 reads CATLSRPRYEQYF. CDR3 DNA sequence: TGTGCCACCCTCTCCCGACCGCGGTACGAGCAGTACTTC.

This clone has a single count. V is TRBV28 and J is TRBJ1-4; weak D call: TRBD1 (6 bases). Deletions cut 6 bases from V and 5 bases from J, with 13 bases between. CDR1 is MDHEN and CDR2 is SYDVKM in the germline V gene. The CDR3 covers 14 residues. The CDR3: CASRSTGGNEKLFF. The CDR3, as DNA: TGTGCCAGCAGATCGACAGGAGGAAATGAAAAACTGTTTTTT. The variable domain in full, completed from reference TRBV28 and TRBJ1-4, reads DVKVTQSSRYLVKRTGEKVFLECVQDMDHENMFWYRQDPGLGLRLIYFSYDVKMKEKGDIPEGYSVSREKKERFSLILESASTNQTSMYLCASRSTGGNEKLFFGSGTQLSVL.

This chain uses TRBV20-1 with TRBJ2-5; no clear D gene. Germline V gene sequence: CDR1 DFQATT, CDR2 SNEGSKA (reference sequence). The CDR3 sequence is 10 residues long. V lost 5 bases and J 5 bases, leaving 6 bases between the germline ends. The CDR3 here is CSAPVETQYF. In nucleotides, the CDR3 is TGCAGTGCTCCCGTGGAGACCCAGTACTTC.